These 8 T cell receptor beta chains were sequenced from one sample in a study of memory CD4+ T cells and cytomegalovirus serostatus. Only in-frame clones appear in the TCRdb table, and some are missing; sequencing was by immunoSEQ multiplex PCR. The top ten hold around 0.5% of the sample, which has around 44,000 clones, around 80% seen once. The sort gate was single viable CD3+CD4+CD8-CD45RO+ cells for memory CD4+ T cells. The sequenced sample consisted of memory CD4+ T cells from blood. Receptors originate from an adult in good health and CMV-seronegative.

The rearrangement links TRBV5-1 to TRBJ1-2, with D perhaps TRBD1 (6 bases). Germline loops: CDR1 SGHRS, CDR2 YFSETQ. This CDR3 has 13 residues. Trimming stripped 3 bases from V and 0 bases from J, with 6 bases between. The CDR3 DNA reads TGCGCCAGCAGCTCAGGGGCTAACTATGGCTACACCTTC. Protein: CASSSGANYGYTF.

The chain carries TRBV10-1 and TRBJ1-3; D uncertain. The CDR3 has 13 residues. Germline-derived CDR1 and CDR2 are WNHNN and SYGVQD (reference sequence). V lost 4 bases to trimming and J lost 0 bases, with 4 bases between them. The CDR3 DNA is TGCGCCAGCAGTGGGAGCTCTGGAAACACCATATATTTT. This sequence encodes CASSGSSGNTIYF.

This chain joins TRBV10-3 and TRBJ1-5, with a weak D call TRBD1 (5 bases). The V end was cut by 2 bases, the J end by 7 bases, with 12 bases between. The germline gives CDR1 ENHRY, CDR2 SYGVKD. The CDR3 is made up of 14 amino acids. CDR3: CAISERGEGQPQHF. Here the CDR3 DNA reads TGTGCCATCAGTGAGCGGGGGGAAGGCCAGCCCCAGCATTTT.

The chain combines TRBV9 with TRBJ1-6; 7 bases are shared with TRBD1. V shed 4 bases, J shed 7 bases, and the junction held 5 bases outside the gene matches. There are 14 residues in the CDR3. Per the germline V gene, CDR1 is SGDLS and CDR2 is YYNGEE. The CDR3 DNA reads as TGTGCCAGCAGCCCGCGGGACAGCAATTCACCCCTCCACTTT. Its protein product is CASSPRDSNSPLHF. The full variable domain, in which reference TRBV9 and TRBJ1-6 provide the parts outside the CDR3, is DSGVTQTPKHLITATGQRVTLRCSPRSGDLSVYWYQQSLDQGLQFLIQYYNGEERAKGNILERFSAQQFPDLHSELNLSSLELGDSALYFCASSPRDSNSPLHFGNGTRLTVT.

The chain combines TRBV19 with TRBJ1-2, with 8 bases identical to TRBD1. V was pared by 3 bases and J by 4 bases, with 7 bases of the junction left unmatched. In germline, CDR1 is LNHDA, CDR2 SQIVND (reference sequence). This CDR3 is 15 amino acids long. CDR3 protein: CASSMEGQGSYGYTF. The CDR3 bases are TGTGCCAGTAGTATGGAAGGACAGGGCAGCTATGGCTACACCTTC.

This clone showed up just once. The rearrangement uses TRBV7-9 and TRBJ2-7; TRBD1 matches at 8 bases. This CDR3 has 13 residues. Germline-derived CDR1 and CDR2 are SEHNR and FQNEAQ (reference sequence). The V gene end was trimmed by 5 bases and the J gene end by 5 bases; junction bases not matched to a gene: 5. The CDR3 DNA reads TGTGCCAGCAGCATATCAGGGGGCGACGAGCAGTACTTC. Translating gives CASSISGGDEQYF.

The gene calls are TRBV18 and TRBJ2-1; 9 bases agree with TRBD1. This CDR3 spans 14 amino acids. CDR1 KGHSH and CDR2 LQKENI come from the germline V gene. With 8 bases clipped from V and 2 bases from J, the junction kept 4 bases outside the gene matches. The CDR3 reads CASNGQGPYNEQFF. In nucleotides, the CDR3 is TGTGCCAGCAACGGACAGGGGCCCTACAATGAGCAGTTCTTC.

The chain recombines TRBV30 with TRBJ1-2; 7 positions agree with TRBD1. The CDR3 is 14 residues long. Trimming cost V 5 bases and J 8 bases; bases outside gene matches: 14. The germline V gene has CDR1 GTSNPN and CDR2 SVGIG (reference sequence). The CDR3 region is CAWQNRGRSGGYTF. DNA of the CDR3: TGTGCCTGGCAAAACAGGGGAAGGAGCGGCGGCTACACCTTC.